This T cell receptor (beta chain) originates from a study of blood T cell repertoires in COVID-19. CDR1 is SGHNT, CDR2 YYREEE, per germline (reference sequence). V was trimmed by 0 bases and J by 1 base, leaving 20 bases between them. CDR3 length equals 19 residues. Method: immunoSEQ multiplex PCR; TCRdb's copy keeps in-frame clones and lacks some. The sample has approximately 110,000 clones, under 80% seen once. V gene TRBV5-4 combines with J gene TRBJ2-1; no firm D call. This receptor was identified in a man in his 70s with active or convalescent COVID-19. The sample was peripheral blood. The CDR3 coding sequence is TGTGCCAGCAGCTTGGAAAATTCAGGAACATATCGTTCCTACAATGAGCAGTTCTTC. This sequence encodes CASSLENSGTYRSYNEQFF.